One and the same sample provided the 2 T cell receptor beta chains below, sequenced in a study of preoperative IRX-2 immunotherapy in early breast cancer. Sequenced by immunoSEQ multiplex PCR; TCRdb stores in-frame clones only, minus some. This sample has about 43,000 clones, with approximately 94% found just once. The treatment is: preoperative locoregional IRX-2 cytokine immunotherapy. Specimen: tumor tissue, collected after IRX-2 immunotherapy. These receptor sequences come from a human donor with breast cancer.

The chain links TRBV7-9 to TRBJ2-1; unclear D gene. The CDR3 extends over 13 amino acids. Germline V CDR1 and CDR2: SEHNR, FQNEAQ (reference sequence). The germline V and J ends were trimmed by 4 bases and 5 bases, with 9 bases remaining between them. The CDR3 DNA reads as TGTGCCAGCAGCTCCCAGCCAGACAATGAGCAGTTCTTC. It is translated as CASSSQPDNEQFF.

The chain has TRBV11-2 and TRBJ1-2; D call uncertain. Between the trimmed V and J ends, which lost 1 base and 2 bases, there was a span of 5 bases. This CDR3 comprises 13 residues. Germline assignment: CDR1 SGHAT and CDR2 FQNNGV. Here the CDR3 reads CASSLGGNYGYTF. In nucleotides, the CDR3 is TGTGCCAGCAGCTTAGGAGGGAACTATGGCTACACCTTC.